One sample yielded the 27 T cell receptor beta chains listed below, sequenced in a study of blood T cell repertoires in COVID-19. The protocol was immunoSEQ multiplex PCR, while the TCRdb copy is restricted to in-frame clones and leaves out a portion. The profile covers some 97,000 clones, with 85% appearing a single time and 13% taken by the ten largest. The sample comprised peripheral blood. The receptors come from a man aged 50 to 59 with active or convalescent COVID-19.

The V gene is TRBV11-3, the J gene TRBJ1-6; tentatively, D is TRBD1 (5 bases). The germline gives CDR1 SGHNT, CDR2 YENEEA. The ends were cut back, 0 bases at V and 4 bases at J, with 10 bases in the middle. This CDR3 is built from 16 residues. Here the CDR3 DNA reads TGTGCCAGCAGCTTAGACAGGGTCCGATATAATTCACCCCTCCACTTT. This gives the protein CASSLDRVRYNSPLHF.

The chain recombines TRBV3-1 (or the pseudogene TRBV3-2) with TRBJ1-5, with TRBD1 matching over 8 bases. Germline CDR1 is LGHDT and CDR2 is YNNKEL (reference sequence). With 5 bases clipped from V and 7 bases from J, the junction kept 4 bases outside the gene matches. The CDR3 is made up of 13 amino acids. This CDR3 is CASSADRDQPQHF. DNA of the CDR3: TGTGCCAGCAGCGCGGACAGGGACCAGCCCCAGCATTTT.

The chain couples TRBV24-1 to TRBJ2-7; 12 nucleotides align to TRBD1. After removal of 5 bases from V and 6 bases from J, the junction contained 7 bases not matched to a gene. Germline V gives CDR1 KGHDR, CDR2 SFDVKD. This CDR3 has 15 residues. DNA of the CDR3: TGTGCCACCAGTGCTCCGGGACAGGGGGCGACCGAGCAGTACTTC. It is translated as CATSAPGQGATEQYF.

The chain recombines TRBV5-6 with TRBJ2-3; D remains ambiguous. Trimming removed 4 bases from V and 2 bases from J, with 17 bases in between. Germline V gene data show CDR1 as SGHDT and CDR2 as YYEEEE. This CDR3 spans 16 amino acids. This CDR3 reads CASSRTVTAFTDTQYF. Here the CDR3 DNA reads TGTGCCAGCAGCCGTACTGTCACTGCCTTCACAGATACGCAGTATTTT.

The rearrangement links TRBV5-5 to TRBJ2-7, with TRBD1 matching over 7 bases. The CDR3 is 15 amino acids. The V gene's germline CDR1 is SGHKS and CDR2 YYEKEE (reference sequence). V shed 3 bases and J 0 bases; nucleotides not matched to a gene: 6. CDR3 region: CASSWNTGDSYEQYF. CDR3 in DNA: TGTGCCAGCAGCTGGAACACAGGGGACTCCTACGAGCAGTACTTC.

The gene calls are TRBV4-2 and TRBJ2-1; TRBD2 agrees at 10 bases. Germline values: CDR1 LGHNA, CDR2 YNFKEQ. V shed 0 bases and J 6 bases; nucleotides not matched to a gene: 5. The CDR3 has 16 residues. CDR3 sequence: CASSQDGLAGANEQFF. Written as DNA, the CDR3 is TGTGCCAGCAGCCAAGACGGCCTAGCGGGGGCCAATGAGCAGTTCTTC.

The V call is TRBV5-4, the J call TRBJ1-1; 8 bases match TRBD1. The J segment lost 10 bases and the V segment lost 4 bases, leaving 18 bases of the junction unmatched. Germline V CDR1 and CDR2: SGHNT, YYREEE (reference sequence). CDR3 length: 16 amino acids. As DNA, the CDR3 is TGTGCCAGCAGCCCGAACGGACAGGGTAAGGGGGGGAGAGCTTTCTTT. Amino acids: CASSPNGQGKGGRAFF.

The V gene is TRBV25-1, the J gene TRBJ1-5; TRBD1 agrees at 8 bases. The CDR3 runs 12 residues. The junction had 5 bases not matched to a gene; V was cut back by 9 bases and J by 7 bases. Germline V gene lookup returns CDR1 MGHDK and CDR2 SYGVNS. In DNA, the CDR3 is TGTGCCAGTCAGACAGGGGAACAGCCCCAGCATTTT. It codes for CASQTGEQPQHF.

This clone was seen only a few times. The CDR3 DNA reads as TGTGCCAGCAGTTACTCTGCCCACGGGACCTACGAGCAGTACTTC. Translating it yields CASSYSAHGTYEQYF. The rearrangement joins TRBV6-5 to TRBJ2-7, with a weak D call TRBD2 (5 bases). Trimming pared 0 bases from V and 2 bases from J, leaving 11 bases between. The germline CDR1 and CDR2 sequences are MNHEY and SVGAGI. The CDR3 extends over 15 amino acids.

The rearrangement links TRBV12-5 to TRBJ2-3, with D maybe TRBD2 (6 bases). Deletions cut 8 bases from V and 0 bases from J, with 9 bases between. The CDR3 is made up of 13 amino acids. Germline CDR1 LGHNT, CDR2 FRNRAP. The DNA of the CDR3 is TGTGCTAGTCGCGGGACTAGCACAGATACGCAGTATTTT. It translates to CASRGTSTDTQYF. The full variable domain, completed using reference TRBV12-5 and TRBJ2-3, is DARVTQTPRHKVTEMGQEVTMRCQPILGHNTVFWYRQTMMQGLELLAYFRNRAPLDDSGMPKDRFSAEMPDATLATLKIQPSEPRDSAVYFCASRGTSTDTQYFGPGTRLTVL.

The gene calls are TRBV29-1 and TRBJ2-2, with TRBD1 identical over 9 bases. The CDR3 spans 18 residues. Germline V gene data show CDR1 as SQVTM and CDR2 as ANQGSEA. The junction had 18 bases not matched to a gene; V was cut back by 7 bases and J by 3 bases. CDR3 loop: CSAQGNRGLMGDTGELFF. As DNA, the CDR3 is TGCAGCGCACAAGGGAACAGGGGGCTTATGGGGGACACCGGGGAGCTGTTTTTT.

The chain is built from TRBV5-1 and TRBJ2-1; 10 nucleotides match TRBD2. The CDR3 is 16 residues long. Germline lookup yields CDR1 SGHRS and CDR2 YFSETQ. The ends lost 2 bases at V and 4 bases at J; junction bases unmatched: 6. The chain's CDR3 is CASSLSSSGGYNEQFF. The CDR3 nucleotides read TGCGCCAGCAGCTTATCCTCTAGCGGGGGATACAATGAGCAGTTCTTC. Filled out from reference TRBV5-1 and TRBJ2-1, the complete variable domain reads KAGVTQTPRYLIKTRGQQVTLSCSPISGHRSVSWYQQTPGQGLQFLFEYFSETQRNKGNFPGRFSGRQFSNSRSEMNVSTLELGDSALYLCASSLSSSGGYNEQFFGPGTRLTVL.

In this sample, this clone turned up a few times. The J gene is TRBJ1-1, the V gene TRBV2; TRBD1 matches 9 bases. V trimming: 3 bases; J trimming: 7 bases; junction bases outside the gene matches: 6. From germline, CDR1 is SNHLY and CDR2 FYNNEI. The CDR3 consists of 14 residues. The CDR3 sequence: CASSDGTGIIEAFF. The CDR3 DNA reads TGTGCCAGCAGTGACGGGACAGGGATTATTGAAGCTTTCTTT. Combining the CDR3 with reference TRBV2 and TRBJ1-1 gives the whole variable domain EPEVTQTPSHQVTQMGQEVILRCVPISNHLYFYWYRQILGQKVEFLVSFYNNEISEKSEIFDDQFSVERPDGSNFTLKIRSTKLEDSAMYFCASSDGTGIIEAFFGQGTRLTVV.

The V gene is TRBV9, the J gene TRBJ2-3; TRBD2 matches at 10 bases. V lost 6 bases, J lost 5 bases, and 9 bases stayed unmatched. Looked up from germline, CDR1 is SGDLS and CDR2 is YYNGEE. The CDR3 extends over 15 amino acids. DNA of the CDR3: TGTGCCAGCACGGAGGTAGCGGGAGGAAAAGATACGCAGTATTTT. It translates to CASTEVAGGKDTQYF.

CDR3 loop: CATSGQTSEQYF. CDR3 bases: TGTGCCACCAGTGGACAGACCAGCGAGCAGTACTTC. The chain couples TRBV24-1 to TRBJ2-7; the D gene is possibly TRBD1 (5 bases). Germline V gene lookup returns CDR1 KGHDR and CDR2 SFDVKD. Trimming left V 5 bases short and J 6 bases short, with 10 bases between. The CDR3 is made up of 12 amino acids.

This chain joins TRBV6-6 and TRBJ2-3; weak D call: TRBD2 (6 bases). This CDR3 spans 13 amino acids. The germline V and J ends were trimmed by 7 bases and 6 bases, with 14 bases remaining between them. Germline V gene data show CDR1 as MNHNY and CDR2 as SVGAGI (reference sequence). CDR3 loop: CASTLGGADTQYF. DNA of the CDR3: TGTGCCAGCACCCTCGGGGGTGCCGATACGCAGTATTTT.

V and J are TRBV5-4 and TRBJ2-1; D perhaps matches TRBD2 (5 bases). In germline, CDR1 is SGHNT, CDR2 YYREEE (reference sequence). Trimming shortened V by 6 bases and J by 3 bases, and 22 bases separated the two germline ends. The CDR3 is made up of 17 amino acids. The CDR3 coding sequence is TGTGCCAGCACCCTGGTTGTAGCGACAACCCTCTACAATGAGCAGTTCTTC. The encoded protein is CASTLVVATTLYNEQFF.

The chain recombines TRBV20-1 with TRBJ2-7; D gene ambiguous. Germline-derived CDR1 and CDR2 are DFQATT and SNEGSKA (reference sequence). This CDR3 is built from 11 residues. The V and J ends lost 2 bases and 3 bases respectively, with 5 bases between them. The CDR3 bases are TGCAGTGCTAGAAGCGACTACGAGCAGTACTTC. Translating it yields CSARSDYEQYF.

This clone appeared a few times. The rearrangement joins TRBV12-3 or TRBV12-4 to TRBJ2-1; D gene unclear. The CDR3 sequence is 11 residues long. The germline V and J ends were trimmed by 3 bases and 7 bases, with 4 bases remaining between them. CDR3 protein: CASSLENEQFF. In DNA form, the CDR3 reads TGTGCCAGCAGTTTGGAGAATGAGCAGTTCTTC.

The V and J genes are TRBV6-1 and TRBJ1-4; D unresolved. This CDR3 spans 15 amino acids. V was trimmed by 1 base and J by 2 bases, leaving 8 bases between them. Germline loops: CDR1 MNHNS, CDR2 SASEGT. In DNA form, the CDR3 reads TGTGCCAGCAGTGAAGACCCGGGGACTAATGAAAAACTGTTTTTT. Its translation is CASSEDPGTNEKLFF.

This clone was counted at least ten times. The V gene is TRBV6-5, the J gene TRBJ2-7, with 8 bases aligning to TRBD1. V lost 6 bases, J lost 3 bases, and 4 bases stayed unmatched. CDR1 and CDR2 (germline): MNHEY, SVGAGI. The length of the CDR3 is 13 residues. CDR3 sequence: CASSVGTGYEQYF. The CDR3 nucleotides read TGTGCCAGCAGCGTTGGGACAGGCTACGAGCAGTACTTC.

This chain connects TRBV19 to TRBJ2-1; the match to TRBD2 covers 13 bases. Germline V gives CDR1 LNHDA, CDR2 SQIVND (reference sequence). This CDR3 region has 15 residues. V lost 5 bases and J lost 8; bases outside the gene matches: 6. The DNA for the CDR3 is TGTGCCAGTAGTCCAGCAGGACTAGCGGGAGATGAGCAGTTCTTC. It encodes CASSPAGLAGDEQFF.

CDR3 nucleotide sequence: TGCGCCAGCAGCTTGGTGAGATTTCTAGGGACAGGTAAGGCTAGCGGGACGGACGAGCAGTACTTC. Its protein product is CASSLVRFLGTGKASGTDEQYF. This rearrangement joins TRBV5-1 to TRBJ2-7, with D tentatively TRBD2 (9 bases). The germline V and J ends were trimmed by 0 bases and 5 bases, with 36 bases remaining between them. In germline, CDR1 is SGHRS, CDR2 YFSETQ. The CDR3 runs to 22 residues. The full variable domain, its missing parts supplied by reference TRBV5-1 and TRBJ2-7, is KAGVTQTPRYLIKTRGQQVTLSCSPISGHRSVSWYQQTPGQGLQFLFEYFSETQRNKGNFPGRFSGRQFSNSRSEMNVSTLELGDSALYLCASSLVRFLGTGKASGTDEQYFGPGTRLTVT.

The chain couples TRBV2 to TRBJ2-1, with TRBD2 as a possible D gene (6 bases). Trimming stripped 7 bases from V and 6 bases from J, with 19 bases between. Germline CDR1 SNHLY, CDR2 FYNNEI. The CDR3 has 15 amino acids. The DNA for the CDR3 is TGTGCCAGCATCTGGAGGACGGCCGGGAGCAATGAGCAGTTCTTC. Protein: CASIWRTAGSNEQFF. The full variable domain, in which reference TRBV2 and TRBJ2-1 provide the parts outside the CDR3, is EPEVTQTPSHQVTQMGQEVILRCVPISNHLYFYWYRQILGQKVEFLVSFYNNEISEKSEIFDDQFSVERPDGSNFTLKIRSTKLEDSAMYFCASIWRTAGSNEQFFGPGTRLTVL.

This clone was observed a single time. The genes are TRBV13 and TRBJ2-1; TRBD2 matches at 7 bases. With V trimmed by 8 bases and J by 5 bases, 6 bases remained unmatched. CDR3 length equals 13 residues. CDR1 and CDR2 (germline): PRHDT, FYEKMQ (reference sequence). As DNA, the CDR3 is TGTGCCAGCGGGCTAGCGGATAACAATGAGCAGTTCTTC. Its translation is CASGLADNNEQFF. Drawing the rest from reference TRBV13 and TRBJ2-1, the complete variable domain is AAGVIQSPRHLIKEKRETATLKCYPIPRHDTVYWYQQGPGQDPQFLISFYEKMQSDKGSIPDRFSAQQFSDYHSELNMSSLELGDSALYFCASGLADNNEQFFGPGTRLTVL.

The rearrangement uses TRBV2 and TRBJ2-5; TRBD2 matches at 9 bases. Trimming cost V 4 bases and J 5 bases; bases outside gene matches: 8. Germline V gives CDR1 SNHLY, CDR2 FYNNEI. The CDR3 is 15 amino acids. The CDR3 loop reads CASSGSLGLAETQYF. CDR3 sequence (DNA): TGTGCCAGCAGTGGTTCTTTAGGACTAGCGGAGACCCAGTACTTC. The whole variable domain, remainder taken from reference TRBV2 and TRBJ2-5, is EPEVTQTPSHQVTQMGQEVILRCVPISNHLYFYWYRQILGQKVEFLVSFYNNEISEKSEIFDDQFSVERPDGSNFTLKIRSTKLEDSAMYFCASSGSLGLAETQYFGPGTRLLVL.

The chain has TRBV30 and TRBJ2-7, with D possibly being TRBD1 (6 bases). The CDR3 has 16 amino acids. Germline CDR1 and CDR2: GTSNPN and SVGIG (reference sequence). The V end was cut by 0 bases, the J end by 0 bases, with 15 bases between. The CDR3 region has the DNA TGTGCCTGGAGTGTACCTGACAGGCCCCTCTCCTACGAGCAGTACTTC. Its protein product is CAWSVPDRPLSYEQYF.